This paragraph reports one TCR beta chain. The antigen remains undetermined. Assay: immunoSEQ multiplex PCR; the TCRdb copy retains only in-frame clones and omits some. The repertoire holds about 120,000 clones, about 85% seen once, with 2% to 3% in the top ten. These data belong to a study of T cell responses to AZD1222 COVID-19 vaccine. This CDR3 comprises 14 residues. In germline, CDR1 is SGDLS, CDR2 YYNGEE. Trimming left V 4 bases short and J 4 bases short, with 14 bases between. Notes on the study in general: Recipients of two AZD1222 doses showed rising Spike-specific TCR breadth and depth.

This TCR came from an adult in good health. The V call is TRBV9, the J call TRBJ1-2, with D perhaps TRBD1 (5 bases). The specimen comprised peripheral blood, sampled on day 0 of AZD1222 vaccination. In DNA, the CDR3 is TGTGCCAGCAGCACCGGGACGGGGGGCTATGGCTACACCTTC. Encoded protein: CASSTGTGGYGYTF. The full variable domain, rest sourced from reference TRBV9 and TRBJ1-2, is DSGVTQTPKHLITATGQRVTLRCSPRSGDLSVYWYQQSLDQGLQFLIQYYNGEERAKGNILERFSAQQFPDLHSELNLSSLELGDSALYFCASSTGTGGYGYTFGSGTRLTVV.